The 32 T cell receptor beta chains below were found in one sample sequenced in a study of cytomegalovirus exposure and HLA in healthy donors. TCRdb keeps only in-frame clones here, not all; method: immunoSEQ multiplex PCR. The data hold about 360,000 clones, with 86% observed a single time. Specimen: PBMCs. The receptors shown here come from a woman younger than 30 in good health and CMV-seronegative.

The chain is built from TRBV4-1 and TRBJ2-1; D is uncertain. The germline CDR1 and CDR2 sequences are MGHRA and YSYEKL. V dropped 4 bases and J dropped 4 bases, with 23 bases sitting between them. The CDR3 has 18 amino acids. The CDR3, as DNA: TGCGCCAGCAGCCCGGGTATCAGAAATCAACTTCAATACAATGAGCAGTTCTTC. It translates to CASSPGIRNQLQYNEQFF.

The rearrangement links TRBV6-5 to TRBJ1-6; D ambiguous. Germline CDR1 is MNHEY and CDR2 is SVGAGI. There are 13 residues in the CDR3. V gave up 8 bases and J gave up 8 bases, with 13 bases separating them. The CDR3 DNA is TGTGCCAGCGAGGGCCGGTTCGATTCACCCCTCCACTTT. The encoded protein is CASEGRFDSPLHF.

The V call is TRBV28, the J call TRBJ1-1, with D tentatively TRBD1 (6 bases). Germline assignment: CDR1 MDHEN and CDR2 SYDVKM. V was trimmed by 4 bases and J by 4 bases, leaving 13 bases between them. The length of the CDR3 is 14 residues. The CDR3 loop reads CASSYFDRSTEAFF. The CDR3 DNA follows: TGTGCCAGCAGTTACTTTGACAGGAGCACTGAAGCTTTCTTT.

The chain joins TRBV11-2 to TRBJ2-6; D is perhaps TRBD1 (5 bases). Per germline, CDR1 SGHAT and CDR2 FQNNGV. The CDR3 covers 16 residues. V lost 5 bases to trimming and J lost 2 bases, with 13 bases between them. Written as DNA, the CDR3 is TGTGCCAGCAGCCACTTCTCAGGGACTGGGGCCAACGTCCTGACTTTC. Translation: CASSHFSGTGANVLTF.

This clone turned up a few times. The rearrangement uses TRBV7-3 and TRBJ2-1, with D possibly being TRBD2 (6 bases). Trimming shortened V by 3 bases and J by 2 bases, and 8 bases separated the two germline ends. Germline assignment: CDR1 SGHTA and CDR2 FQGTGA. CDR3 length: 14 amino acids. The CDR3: CASSLTSAYNEQFF. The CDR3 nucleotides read TGTGCCAGCAGCTTGACTAGTGCCTACAATGAGCAGTTCTTC.

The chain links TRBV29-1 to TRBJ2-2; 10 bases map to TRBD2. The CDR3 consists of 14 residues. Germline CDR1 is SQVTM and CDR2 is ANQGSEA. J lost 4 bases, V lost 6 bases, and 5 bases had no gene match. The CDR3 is CSVERTSGTGELFF. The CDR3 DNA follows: TGCAGCGTCGAGCGGACTAGCGGCACCGGGGAGCTGTTTTTT.

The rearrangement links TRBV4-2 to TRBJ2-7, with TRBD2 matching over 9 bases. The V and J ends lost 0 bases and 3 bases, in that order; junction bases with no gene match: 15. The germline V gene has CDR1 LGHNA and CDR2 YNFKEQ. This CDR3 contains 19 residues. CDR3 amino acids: CASSQDVSASGINLYEQYF. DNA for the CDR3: TGTGCCAGCAGCCAAGATGTTTCGGCTAGCGGGATTAATCTCTACGAGCAGTACTTC.

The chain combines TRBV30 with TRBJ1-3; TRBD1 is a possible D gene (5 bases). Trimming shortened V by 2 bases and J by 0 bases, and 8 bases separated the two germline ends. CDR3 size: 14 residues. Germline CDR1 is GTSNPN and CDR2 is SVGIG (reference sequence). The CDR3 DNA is TGTGCCTGGAGTCAGGGATTCTCTGGAAACACCATATATTTT. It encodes CAWSQGFSGNTIYF.

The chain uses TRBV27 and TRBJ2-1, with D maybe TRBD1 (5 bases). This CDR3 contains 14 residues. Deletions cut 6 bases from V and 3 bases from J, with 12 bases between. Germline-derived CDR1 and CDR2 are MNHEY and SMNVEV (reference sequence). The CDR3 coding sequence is TGTGCCAGCAGGACAGCTTTCAACTACAATGAGCAGTTCTTC. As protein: CASRTAFNYNEQFF.

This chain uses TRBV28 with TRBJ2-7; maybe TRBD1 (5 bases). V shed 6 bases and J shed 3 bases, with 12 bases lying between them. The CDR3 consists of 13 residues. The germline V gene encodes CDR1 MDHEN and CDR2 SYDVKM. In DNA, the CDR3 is TGTGCCAGCAGCATTGACAGTTACTACGAGCAGTACTTC. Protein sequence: CASSIDSYYEQYF.

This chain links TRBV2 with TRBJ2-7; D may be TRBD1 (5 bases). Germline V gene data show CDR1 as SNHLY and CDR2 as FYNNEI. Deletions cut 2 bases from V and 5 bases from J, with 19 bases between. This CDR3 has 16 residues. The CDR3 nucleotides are TGTGCCAGCAGTGAAACCGGACGGACACTTCGGGACGAGCAGTACTTC. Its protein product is CASSETGRTLRDEQYF.

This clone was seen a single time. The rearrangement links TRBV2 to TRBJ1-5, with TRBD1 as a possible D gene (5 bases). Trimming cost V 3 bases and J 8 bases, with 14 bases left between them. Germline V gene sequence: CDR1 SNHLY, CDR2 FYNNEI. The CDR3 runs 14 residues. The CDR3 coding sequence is TGTGCCAGCAGTGAGGACATCCCGACGGAGCCCCAGCATTTT. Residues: CASSEDIPTEPQHF.

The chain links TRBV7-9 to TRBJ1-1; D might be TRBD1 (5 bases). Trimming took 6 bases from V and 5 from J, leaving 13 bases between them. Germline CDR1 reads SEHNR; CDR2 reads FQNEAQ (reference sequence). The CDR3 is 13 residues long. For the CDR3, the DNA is TGTGCCAGCAGGGGGCAGGAAAGGACTGAAGCTTTCTTT. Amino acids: CASRGQERTEAFF.

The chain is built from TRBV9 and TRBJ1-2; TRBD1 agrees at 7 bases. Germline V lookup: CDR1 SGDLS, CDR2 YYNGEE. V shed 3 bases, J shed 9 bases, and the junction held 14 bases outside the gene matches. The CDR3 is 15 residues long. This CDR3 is CASSGGTAGLLSYTF. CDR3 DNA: TGTGCCAGCAGCGGCGGGACAGCAGGACTATTGAGCTACACCTTC.

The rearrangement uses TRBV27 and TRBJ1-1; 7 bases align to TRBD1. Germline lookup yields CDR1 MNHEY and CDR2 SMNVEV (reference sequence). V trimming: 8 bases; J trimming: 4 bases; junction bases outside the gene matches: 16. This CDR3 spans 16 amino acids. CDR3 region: CASGPLTGKGITEAFF. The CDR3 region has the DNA TGTGCCAGCGGACCTTTGACAGGGAAAGGGATCACTGAAGCTTTCTTT.

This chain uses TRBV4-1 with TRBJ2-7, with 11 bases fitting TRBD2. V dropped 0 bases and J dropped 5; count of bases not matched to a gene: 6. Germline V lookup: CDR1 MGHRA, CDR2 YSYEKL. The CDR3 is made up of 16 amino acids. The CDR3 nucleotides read TGCGCCAGCAGCCAAGATCCCACTAGCGGGGGACACGAGCAGTACTTC. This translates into CASSQDPTSGGHEQYF.

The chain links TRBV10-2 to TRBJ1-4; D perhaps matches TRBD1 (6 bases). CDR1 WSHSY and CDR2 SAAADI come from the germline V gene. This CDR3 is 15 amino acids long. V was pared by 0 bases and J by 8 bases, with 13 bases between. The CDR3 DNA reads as TGCGCCAGCAGTGAGTCGATGGGGGCGGGCGAAAAACTGTTTTTT. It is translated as CASSESMGAGEKLFF.

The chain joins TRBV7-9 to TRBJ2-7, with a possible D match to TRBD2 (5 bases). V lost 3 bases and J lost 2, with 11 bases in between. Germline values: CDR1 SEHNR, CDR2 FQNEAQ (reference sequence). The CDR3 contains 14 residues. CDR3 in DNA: TGTGCCAGCAGCTTCCAGGAGGACCCCTACGAGCAGTACTTC. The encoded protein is CASSFQEDPYEQYF.

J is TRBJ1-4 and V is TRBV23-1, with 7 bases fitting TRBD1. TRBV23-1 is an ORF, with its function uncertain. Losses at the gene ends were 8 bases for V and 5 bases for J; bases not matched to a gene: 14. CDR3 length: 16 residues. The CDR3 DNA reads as TGCGCCAGCTTATCCCCGGGACAGAGGCCGAATGAAAAACTGTTTTTT. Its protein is CASLSPGQRPNEKLFF.

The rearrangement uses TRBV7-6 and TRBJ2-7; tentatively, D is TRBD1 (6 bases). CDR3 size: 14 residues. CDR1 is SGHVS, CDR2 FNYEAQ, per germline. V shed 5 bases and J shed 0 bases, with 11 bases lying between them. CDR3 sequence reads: CASSIGQSSYEQYF. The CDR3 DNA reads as TGTGCCAGCAGCATAGGACAGAGCTCCTACGAGCAGTACTTC.

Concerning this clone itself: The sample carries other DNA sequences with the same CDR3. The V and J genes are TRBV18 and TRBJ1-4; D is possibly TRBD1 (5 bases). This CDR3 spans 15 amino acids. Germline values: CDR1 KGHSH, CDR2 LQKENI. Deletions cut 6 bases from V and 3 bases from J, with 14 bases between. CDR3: CASSPAGTANEKLFF. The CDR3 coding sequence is TGTGCCAGCTCTCCGGCGGGGACGGCTAATGAAAAACTGTTTTTT.

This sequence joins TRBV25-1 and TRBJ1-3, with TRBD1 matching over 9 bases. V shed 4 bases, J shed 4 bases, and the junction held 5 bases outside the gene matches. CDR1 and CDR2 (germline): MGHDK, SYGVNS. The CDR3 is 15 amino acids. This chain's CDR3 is CASSGTGGNGNTIYF. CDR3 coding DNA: TGTGCCAGCAGTGGTACAGGGGGCAACGGAAACACCATATATTTT. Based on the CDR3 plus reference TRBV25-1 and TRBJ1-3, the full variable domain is EADIYQTPRYLVIGTGKKITLECSQTMGHDKMYWYQQDPGMELHLIHYSYGVNSTEKGDLSSESTVSRIRTEHFPLTLESARPSHTSQYLCASSGTGGNGNTIYFGEGSWLTVV.

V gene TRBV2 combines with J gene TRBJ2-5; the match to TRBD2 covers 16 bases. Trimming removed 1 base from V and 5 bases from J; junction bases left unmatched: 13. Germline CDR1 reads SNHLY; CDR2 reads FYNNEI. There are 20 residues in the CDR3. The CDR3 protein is CASSEDFGTSGGDLRETQYF. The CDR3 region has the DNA TGTGCCAGCAGTGAAGATTTTGGGACTAGCGGGGGGGACCTCCGGGAGACCCAGTACTTC.

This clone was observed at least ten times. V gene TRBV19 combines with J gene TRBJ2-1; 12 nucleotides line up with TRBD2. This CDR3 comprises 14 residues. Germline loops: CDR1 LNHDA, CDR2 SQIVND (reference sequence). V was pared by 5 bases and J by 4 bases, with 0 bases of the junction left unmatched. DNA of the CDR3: TGTGCCAGTAGTGGGACTAGCGGGTACAATGAGCAGTTCTTC. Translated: CASSGTSGYNEQFF.

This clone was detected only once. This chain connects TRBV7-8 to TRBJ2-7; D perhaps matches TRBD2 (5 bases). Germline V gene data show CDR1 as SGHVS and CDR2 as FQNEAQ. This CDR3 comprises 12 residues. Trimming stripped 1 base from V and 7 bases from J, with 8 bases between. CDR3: CASSLVGVEQYF. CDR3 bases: TGTGCCAGCAGCTTAGTCGGGGTGGAGCAGTACTTC.

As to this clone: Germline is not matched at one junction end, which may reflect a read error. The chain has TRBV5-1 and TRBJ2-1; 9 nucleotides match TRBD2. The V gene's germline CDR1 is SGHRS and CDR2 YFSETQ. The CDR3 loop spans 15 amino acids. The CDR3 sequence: CASSFSGSPYNEQLF. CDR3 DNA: TGCGCCAGCAGCTTTAGCGGGAGCCCCTACAATGAGCAGCTCTTC. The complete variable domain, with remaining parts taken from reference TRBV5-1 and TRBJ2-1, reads KAGVTQTPRYLIKTRGQQVTLSCSPISGHRSVSWYQQTPGQGLQFLFEYFSETQRNKGNFPGRFSGRQFSNSRSEMNVSTLELGDSALYLCASSFSGSPYNEQLFGPGTRLTVL.

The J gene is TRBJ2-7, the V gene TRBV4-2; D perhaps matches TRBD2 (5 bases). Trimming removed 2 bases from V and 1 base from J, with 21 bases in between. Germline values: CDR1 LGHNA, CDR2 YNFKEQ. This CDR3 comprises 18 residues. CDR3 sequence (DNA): TGTGCCAGCAGCCAATTGGCCAGTGGGAGCCACTCTTCCTACGAGCAGTACTTC. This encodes CASSQLASGSHSSYEQYF.

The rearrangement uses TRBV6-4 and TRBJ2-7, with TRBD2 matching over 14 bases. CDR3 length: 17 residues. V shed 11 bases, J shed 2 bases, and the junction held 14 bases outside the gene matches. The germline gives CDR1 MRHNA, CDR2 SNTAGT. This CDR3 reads CAPLSRLAGGSAYEQYF. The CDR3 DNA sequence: TGTGCCCCCCTTTCCCGACTAGCGGGGGGGTCGGCCTACGAGCAGTACTTC.

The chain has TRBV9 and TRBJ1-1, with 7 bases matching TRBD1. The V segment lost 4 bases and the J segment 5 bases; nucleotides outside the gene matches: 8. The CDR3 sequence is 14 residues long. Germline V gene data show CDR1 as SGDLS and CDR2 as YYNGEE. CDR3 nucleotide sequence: TGTGCCAGCAGCCCCGATAGGGGGCTTACTGAAGCTTTCTTT. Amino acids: CASSPDRGLTEAFF.

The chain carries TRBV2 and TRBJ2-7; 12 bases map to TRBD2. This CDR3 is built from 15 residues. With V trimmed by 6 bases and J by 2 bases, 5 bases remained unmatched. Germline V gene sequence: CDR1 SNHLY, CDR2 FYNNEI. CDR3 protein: CASRVGLAGPYEQYF. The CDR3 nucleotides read TGTGCCAGCAGGGTCGGACTAGCGGGACCCTACGAGCAGTACTTC. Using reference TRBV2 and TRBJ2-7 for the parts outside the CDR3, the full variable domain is EPEVTQTPSHQVTQMGQEVILRCVPISNHLYFYWYRQILGQKVEFLVSFYNNEISEKSEIFDDQFSVERPDGSNFTLKIRSTKLEDSAMYFCASRVGLAGPYEQYFGPGTRLTVT.

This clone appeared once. This CDR3 is CASSLMRISNTGELFF. The CDR3 DNA is TGTGCCAGCAGTTTAATGAGGATATCGAACACCGGGGAGCTGTTTTTT. The rearrangement uses TRBV28 and TRBJ2-2; D gene uncertain. Germline assignment: CDR1 MDHEN and CDR2 SYDVKM. The CDR3 is made up of 16 amino acids. V was pared by 2 bases and J by 0 bases, with 10 bases between.

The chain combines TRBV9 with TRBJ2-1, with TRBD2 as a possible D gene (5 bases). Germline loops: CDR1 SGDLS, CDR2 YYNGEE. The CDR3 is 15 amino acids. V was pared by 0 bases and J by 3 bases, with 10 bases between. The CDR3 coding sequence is TGTGCCAGCAGCGTAGGCGGGCCCCACTACAATGAGCAGTTCTTC. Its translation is CASSVGGPHYNEQFF.